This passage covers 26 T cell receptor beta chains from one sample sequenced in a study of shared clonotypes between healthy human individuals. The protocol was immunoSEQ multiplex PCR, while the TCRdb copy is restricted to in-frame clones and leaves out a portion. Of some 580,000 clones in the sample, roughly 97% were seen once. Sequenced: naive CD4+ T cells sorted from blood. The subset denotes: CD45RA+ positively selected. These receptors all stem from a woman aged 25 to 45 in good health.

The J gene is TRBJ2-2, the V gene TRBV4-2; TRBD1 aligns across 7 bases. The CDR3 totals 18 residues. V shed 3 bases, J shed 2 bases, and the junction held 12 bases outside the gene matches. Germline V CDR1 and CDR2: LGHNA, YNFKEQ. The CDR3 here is CASSQETGILINTGELFF. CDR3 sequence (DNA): TGTGCCAGCAGCCAGGAGACAGGGATTCTGATAAACACCGGGGAGCTGTTTTTT.

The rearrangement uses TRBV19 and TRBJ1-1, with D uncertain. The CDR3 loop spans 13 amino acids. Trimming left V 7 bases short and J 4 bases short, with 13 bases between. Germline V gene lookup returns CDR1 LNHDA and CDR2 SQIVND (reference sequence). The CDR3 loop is CASIGTSGTEAFF. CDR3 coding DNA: TGTGCCAGTATTGGCACCTCGGGCACTGAAGCTTTCTTT. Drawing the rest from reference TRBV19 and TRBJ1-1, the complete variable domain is DGGITQSPKYLFRKEGQNVTLSCEQNLNHDAMYWYRQDPGQGLRLIYYSQIVNDFQKGDIAEGYSVSREKKESFPLTVTSAQKNPTAFYLCASIGTSGTEAFFGQGTRLTVV.

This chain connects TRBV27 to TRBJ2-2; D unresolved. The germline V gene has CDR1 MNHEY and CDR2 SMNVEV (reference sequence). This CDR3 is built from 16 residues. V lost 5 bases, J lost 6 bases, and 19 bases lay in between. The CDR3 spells CASSDPRIGNSGELFF. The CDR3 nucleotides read TGTGCCAGCAGTGATCCCAGGATTGGAAATTCCGGGGAGCTGTTTTTT.

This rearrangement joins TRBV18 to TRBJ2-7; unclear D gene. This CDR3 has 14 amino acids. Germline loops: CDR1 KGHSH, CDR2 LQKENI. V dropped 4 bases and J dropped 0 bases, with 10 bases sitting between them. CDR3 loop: CASSRGPSSYEQYF. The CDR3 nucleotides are TGTGCCAGCTCACGCGGACCGAGCTCCTACGAGCAGTACTTC.

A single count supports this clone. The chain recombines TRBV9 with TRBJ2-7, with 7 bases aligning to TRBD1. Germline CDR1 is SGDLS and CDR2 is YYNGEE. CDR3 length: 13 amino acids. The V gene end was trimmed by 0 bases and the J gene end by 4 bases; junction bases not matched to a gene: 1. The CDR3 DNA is TGTGCCAGCAGCGTAGAACAGGGGTACGAGCAGTACTTC. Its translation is CASSVEQGYEQYF.

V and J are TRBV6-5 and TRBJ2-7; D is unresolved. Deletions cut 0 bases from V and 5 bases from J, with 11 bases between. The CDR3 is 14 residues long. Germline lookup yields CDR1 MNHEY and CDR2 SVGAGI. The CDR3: CASSYSMGSDEQYF. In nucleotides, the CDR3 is TGTGCCAGCAGTTACTCGATGGGCTCGGACGAGCAGTACTTC.

The CDR3 DNA sequence: TGTGCCAGCATAGGCGGGGGGGAGAACACTGAAGCTTTCTTT. Translating gives CASIGGGENTEAFF. The gene calls are TRBV28 and TRBJ1-1; possibly TRBD1 for D (5 bases). Germline CDR1 is MDHEN and CDR2 is SYDVKM. Between the trimmed V and J ends, which lost 7 bases and 1 base, there was a span of 13 bases. There are 14 residues in the CDR3.

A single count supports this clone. CDR3 in amino acids: CASSLSSWVWEGKAFF. CDR3 in DNA: TGTGCCAGCAGCCTTAGCTCATGGGTTTGGGAGGGAAAAGCTTTCTTT. The rearrangement links TRBV7-9 to TRBJ1-1; D is uncertain. Germline-derived CDR1 and CDR2 are SEHNR and FQNEAQ (reference sequence). The CDR3 contains 16 residues. The germline V and J ends were trimmed by 5 bases and 9 bases, with 25 bases remaining between them. Combining the CDR3 with reference TRBV7-9 and TRBJ1-1 gives the whole variable domain DTGVSQNPRHKITKRGQNVTFRCDPISEHNRLYWYRQTLGQGPEFLTYFQNEAQLEKSRLLSDRFSAERPKGSFSTLEIQRTEQGDSAMYLCASSLSSWVWEGKAFFGQGTRLTVV.

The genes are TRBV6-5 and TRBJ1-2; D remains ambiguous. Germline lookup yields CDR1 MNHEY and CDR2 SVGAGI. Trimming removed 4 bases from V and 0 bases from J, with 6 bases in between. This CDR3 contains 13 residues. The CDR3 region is CASSFKANYGYTF. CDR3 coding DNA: TGTGCCAGCAGTTTCAAAGCTAACTATGGCTACACCTTC.

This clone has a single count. The CDR3 is CASSWGTDNEKLFF. CDR3 DNA sequence: TGTGCCAGCAGCTGGGGGACAGACAATGAAAAACTGTTTTTT. The chain is built from TRBV7-9 and TRBJ1-4; 7 bases fit TRBD1. V was clipped by 4 bases and J by 5 bases; unmatched bases: 4. The CDR3 is made up of 14 amino acids. The V gene's germline CDR1 is SEHNR and CDR2 FQNEAQ (reference sequence).

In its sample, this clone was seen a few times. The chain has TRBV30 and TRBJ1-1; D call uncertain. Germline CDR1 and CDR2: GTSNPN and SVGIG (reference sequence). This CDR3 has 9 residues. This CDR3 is CALDAEAFF. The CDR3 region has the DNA TGTGCTCTGGACGCCGAAGCTTTCTTT.

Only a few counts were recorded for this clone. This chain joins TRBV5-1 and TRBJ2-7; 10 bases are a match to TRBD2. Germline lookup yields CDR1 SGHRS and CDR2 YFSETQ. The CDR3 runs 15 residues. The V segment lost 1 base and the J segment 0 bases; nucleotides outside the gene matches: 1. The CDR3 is CASSLSSGSSYEQYF. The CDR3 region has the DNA TGCGCCAGCAGCTTGTCTAGCGGGAGCTCCTACGAGCAGTACTTC.

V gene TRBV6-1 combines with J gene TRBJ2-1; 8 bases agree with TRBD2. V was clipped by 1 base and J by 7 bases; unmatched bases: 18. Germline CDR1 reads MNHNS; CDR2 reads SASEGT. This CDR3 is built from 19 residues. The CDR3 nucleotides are TGTGCCAGCAGTGAAGAGCCCGGGATTAGAGCGGGAGCGGGTAATGAGCAGTTCTTC. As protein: CASSEEPGIRAGAGNEQFF.

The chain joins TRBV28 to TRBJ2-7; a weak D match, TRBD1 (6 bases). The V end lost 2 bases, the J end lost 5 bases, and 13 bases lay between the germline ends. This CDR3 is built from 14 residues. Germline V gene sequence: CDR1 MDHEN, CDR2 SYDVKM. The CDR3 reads CASSLRGLLNEQYF. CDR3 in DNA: TGTGCCAGCAGTTTAAGGGGGTTGTTGAACGAGCAGTACTTC.

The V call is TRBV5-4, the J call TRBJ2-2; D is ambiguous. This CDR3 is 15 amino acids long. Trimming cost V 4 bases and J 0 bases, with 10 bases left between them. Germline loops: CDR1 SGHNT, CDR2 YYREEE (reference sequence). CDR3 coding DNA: TGTGCCAGCAGCCTGGGGTCTACGAACACCGGGGAGCTGTTTTTT. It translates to CASSLGSTNTGELFF.

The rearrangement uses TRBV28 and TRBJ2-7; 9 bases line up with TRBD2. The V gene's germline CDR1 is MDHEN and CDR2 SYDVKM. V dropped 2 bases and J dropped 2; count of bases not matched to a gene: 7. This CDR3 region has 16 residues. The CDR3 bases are TGTGCCAGCAGTTTAGCTCGGCTAGCGGGGCCCTACGAGCAGTACTTC. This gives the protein CASSLARLAGPYEQYF.

CDR3 residues: CASSQAQGPSYEQYF. CDR3 bases: TGTGCCAGCAGCCAAGCACAAGGGCCCTCCTACGAGCAGTACTTC. The chain links TRBV4-2 to TRBJ2-7; D not resolved. The CDR3 runs to 15 residues. The germline gives CDR1 LGHNA, CDR2 YNFKEQ. V lost 1 base, J lost 0 bases, and 10 bases lay in between.

The CDR3 is CASSLAASGRLEQYF. The CDR3 DNA is TGTGCCAGCAGCTTAGCTGCTAGCGGGAGGCTTGAGCAGTACTTC. V gene TRBV7-8 combines with J gene TRBJ2-7; 11 positions match TRBD2. V shed 0 bases and J 7 bases; nucleotides not matched to a gene: 5. The CDR3 runs to 15 residues. Germline lookup yields CDR1 SGHVS and CDR2 FQNEAQ.

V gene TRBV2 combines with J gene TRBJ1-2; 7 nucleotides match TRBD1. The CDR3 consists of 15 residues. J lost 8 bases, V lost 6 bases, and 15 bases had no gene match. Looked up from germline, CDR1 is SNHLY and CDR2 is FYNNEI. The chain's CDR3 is CASRGTDRVWSGYTF. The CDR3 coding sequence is TGTGCCAGCAGGGGCACAGACAGGGTATGGAGCGGCTACACCTTC.

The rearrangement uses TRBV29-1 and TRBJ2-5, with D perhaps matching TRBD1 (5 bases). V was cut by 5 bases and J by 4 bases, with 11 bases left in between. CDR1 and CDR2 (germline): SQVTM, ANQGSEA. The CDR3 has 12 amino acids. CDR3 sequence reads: CSVLRAAETQYF. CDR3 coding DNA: TGCAGCGTTCTCAGGGCAGCAGAGACCCAGTACTTC.

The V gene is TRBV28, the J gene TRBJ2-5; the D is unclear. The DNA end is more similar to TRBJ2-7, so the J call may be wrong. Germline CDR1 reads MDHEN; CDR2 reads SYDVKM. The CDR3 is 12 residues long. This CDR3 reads CATSRSSYEQYF. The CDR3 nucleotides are TGTGCCACCTCGCGGAGTTCCTACGAGCAGTACTTC.

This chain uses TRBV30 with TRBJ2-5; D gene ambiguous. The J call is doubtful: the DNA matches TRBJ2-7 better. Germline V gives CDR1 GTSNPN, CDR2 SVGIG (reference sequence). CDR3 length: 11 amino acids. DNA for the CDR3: TGTGCCTGGAGTTTCGCCTACGAGCAGTACTTC. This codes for CAWSFAYEQYF.

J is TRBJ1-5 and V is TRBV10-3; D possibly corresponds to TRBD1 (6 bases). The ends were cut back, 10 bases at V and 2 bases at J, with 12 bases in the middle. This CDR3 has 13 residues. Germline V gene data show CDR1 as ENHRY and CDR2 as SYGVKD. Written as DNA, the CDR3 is TGTGCCACCGGACAGAAAGGCAATCAGCCCCAGCATTTT. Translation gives CATGQKGNQPQHF.

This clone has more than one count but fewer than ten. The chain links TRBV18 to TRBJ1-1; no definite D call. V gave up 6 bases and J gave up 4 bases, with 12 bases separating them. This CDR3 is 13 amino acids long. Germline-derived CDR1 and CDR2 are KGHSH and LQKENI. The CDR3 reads CASSPAMGTEAFF. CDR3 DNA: TGTGCCAGCTCCCCGGCAATGGGCACTGAAGCTTTCTTT. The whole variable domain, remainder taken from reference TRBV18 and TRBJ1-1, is NAGVMQNPRHLVRRRGQEARLRCSPMKGHSHVYWYRQLPEEGLKFMVYLQKENIIDESGMPKERFSAEFPKEGPSILRIQQVVRGDSAAYFCASSPAMGTEAFFGQGTRLTVV.

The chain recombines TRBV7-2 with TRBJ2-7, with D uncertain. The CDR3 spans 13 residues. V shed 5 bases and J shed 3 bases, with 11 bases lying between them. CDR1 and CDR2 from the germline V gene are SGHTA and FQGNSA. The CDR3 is CASSARWYYEQYF. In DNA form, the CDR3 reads TGTGCCAGCAGCGCAAGATGGTACTACGAGCAGTACTTC.

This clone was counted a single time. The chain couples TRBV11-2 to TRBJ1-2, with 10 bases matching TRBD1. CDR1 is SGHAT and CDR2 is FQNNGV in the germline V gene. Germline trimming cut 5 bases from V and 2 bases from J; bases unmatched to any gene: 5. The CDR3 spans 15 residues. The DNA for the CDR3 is TGTGCCAGCAGCCTAACGACAGGGGGCAACTATGGCTACACCTTC. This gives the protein CASSLTTGGNYGYTF.